Detailed here is one TCR beta chain. Its specific antigen is unknown. Nothing much larger sits one base from this clone, and base qualities are not available. Whole blood was collected in K2EDTA tubes by collaborating institutions according to the institutions' own protocols. For TCRbeta analysis, collaborator samples were shipped as frozen whole blood, as isolated PBMCs, or as DNA extracted from either sample type. This specimen comes from a study of blood T cell repertoires in COVID-19 (dated by TCRdb to the early 2020s). Regarding the complete study: The collaborator samples originated in the United States, Italy and Spain and spanned the acute and convalescent phases of COVID-19. The material from the prospective study consisted of cDNA or gDNA derived from T cells, B-cell-depleted T cells, or PBMCs. Subjects who had been exposed to COVID-19, were actively infected with it, or had recovered from it provided the deeply sampled blood TCRbeta repertoires that made up the dataset. The repertoires were made available in a free public database intended to serve as a resource for research on the immune response to SARS-CoV-2. Samples came from the ongoing ImmuneRACE study (first 160 participants) plus 1,254 subjects from 6 global collaborators. A de-identified subject ID, COVID-19 status, age in years and sex were almost always included in the sample metadata. Where available, HLA class I and class II types were taken from metadata supplied by the sample provider and were not determined by assay-based typing. Study-level results and caveats: The quantity of clinical and demographic metadata differed by source and by participant and was supplied without curation.

TCRbeta CDR3 regions were amplified from genomic DNA using the immunoSEQ Assay, a bias-controlled multiplex PCR. The authors' pipeline ran thus. The number of nucleated cells in each sample was estimated by amplification of reference gene primers within the assay. To quantify the absolute abundance of each unique TCRbeta CDR3 rearrangement, sequence reads were collapsed and filtered. Productive Simpson clonality was computed per sample as the square root of Simpson's diversity index over productive rearrangements. TCRdb carries this immuneACCESS record with in-frame sequences only. Its versions omit some clonotypes, under half of them owing to an unresolved V gene in the studies checked, with the rest unexplained. D and trimming come from the DNA, and the V and J calls and clone size come from that table. This sample has roughly 65,000 clones in its table, and 65% to 85% of those were observed once. The ten top clones hold under 50% of the sample.

V is pared back by 5 bases and J by 2 bases, with 13 bases lying between the germline termini. Via the germline V gene (reference sequence), CDR1 is SEHNR and CDR2 FQNEAQ. Inclusive of the bounding cysteine and phenylalanine, the CDR3 is 14 residues long. Kept here is only the CDR3 DNA, which spans 42 bases and is read in frame from base 1. The sequencing input was peripheral blood. In this chain, TRBV7-9 is recombined with TRBJ2-7; a weak D assignment points to TRBD1 (5 bases agree). This sequence was found in a human donor in a cohort sampled during active COVID-19. The sequenced DNA is TGTGCCAGCAGCCCCCTGGGGCAACCCTACGAGCAGTACTTC. Its amino acids are CASSPLGQPYEQYF.